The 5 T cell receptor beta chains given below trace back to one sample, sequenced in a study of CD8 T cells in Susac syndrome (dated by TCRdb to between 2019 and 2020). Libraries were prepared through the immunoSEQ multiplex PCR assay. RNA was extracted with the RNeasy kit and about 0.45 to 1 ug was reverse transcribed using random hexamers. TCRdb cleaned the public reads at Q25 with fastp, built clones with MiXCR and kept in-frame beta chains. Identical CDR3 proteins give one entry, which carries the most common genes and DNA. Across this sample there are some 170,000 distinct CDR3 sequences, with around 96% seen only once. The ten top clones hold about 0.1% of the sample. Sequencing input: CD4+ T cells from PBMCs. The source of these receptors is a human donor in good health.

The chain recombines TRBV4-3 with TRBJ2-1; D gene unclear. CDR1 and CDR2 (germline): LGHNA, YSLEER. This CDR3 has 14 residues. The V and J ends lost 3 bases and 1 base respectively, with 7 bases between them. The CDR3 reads CASSQASSYNEQFF. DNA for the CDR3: TGCGCCAGCAGCCAGGCCTCTTCCTACAATGAGCAGTTCTTC.

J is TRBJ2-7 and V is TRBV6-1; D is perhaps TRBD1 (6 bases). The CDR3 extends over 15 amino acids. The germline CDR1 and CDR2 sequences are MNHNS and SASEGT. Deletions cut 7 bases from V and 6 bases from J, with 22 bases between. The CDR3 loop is CASTPMGTPRGEQYF. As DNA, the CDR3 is TGTGCCAGCACCCCAATGGGGACACCTCGTGGCGAGCAGTACTTC.

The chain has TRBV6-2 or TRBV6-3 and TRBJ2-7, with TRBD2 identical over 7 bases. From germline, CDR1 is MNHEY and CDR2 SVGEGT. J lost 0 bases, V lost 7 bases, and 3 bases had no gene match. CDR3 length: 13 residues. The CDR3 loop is CASTSGNSYEQYF. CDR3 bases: TGTGCCAGCACCAGCGGGAACTCCTACGAGCAGTACTTC.

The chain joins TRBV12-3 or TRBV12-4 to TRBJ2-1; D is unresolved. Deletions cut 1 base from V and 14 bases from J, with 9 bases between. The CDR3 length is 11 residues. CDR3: CASSLGLWKFF. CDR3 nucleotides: TGTGCCAGCAGTTTAGGCTTGTGGAAGTTCTTC.

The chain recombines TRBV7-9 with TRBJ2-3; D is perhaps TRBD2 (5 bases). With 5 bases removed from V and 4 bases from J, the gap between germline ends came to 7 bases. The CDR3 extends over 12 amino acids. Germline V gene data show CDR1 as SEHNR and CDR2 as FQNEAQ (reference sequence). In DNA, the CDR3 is TGTGCCAGCAGCCGACTACCAGATACGCAGTATTTT. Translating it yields CASSRLPDTQYF. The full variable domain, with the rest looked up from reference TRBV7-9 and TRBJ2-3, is DTGVSQNPRHKITKRGQNVTFRCDPISEHNRLYWYRQTLGQGPEFLTYFQNEAQLEKSRLLSDRFSAERPKGSFSTLEIQRTEQGDSAMYLCASSRLPDTQYFGPGTRLTVL.